The T cell receptor beta chain described here comes from a study of blood T cell repertoires in COVID-19. The CDR3 sequence is 13 residues long. V shed 7 bases, J shed 6 bases, and the junction held 9 bases outside the gene matches. CDR1 and CDR2 from the germline V gene are SQVTM and ANQGSEA. Patients at the Seattle site were enrolled during active infection and followed longitudinally. Authors' data handling: Estimated nucleated cell counts came from reference gene primer amplification. Sequencing used immunoSEQ multiplex PCR; TCRdb keeps in-frame clones, though not all of them. The DNA was the basis for D and trimming; V, J and clone size are from that table. This table holds under 150,000 clones, approximately 83% found once.

This receptor was obtained from a woman aged 55-70 years with COVID-19, enrolled during active disease. This chain joins TRBV29-1 and TRBJ1-2, with 9 bases lining up with TRBD1. Source material: peripheral blood. The CDR3 loop is CSARDRALHGYTF. For the CDR3, the DNA is TGCAGCGCAAGGGACAGGGCTCTCCATGGCTACACCTTC.